This T cell receptor (beta chain) appears in the sequencing data of a study of T cells expressing NK-cell markers. Study-wide context: Repertoire data for TCR beta were derived from sorted T cells (CD3+CD56+NKG2C+, CD3+CD56+NKG2C- and CD3+CD56-NKG2C+). Study observations and caveats: Dominant NKG2C+ clonotypes made up about 1.0-7.0% of CD8+ T cells in roughly 6 donors. Topping the CD3+CD56-NKG2C+ fraction as well were these clonotypes, in several donors.

In the case of this clonotype: Its antigen is currently unknown.

What made the TCR beta cDNA was 5'RACE template switching with UMIs. TCRdb reprocessed the 5' RACE reads and reports one entry per CDR3 protein, with no DNA. This table holds about 260,000 distinct CDR3 sequences. This sequence originates from a woman between 18 and 69 years old in good health. Sequenced: blood T cells: a sorted CD56 or NKG2C T cell subset, CD4+ or CD8+ T cells, or bulk PBMC T cells (not recorded which).

The CDR3 sequence is CASSPQQGSSGNTIYF. This chain connects TRBV12-3 or TRBV12-4 to TRBJ1-3; TCRdb's D call of TRBD1 is untestable without DNA. The CDR3 loop spans 16 amino acids.